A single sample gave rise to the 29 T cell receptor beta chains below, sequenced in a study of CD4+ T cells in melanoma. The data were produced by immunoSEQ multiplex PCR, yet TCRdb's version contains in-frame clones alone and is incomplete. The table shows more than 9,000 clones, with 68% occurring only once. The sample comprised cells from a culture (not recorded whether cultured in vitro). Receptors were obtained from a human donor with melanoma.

The CDR3 nucleotides are TGTGCCAGCAGTGAAGGGCACCCACCAGATACGCAGTATTTT. Translated, it gives CASSEGHPPDTQYF. V gene TRBV2 combines with J gene TRBJ2-3; unclear D gene. V lost 1 base and J lost 4, with 9 bases in between. Germline-derived CDR1 and CDR2 are SNHLY and FYNNEI. CDR3 length: 14 amino acids.

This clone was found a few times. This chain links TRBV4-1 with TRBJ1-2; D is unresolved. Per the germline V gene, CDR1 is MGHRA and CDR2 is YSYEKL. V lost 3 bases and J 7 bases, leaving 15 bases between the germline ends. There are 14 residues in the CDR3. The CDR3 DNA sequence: TGCGCCAGCAGCCAGGCTCAAGGCGGGTCTGGCTACACCTTC. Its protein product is CASSQAQGGSGYTF.

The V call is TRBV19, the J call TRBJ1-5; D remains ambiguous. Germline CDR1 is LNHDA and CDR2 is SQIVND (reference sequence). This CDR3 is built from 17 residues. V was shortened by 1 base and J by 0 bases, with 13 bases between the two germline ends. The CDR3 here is CASSIGLQRYSNQPQHF. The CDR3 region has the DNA TGTGCCAGTAGTATAGGATTACAGCGATATAGCAATCAGCCCCAGCATTTT. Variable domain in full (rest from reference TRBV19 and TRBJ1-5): DGGITQSPKYLFRKEGQNVTLSCEQNLNHDAMYWYRQDPGQGLRLIYYSQIVNDFQKGDIAEGYSVSREKKESFPLTVTSAQKNPTAFYLCASSIGLQRYSNQPQHFGDGTRLSIL.

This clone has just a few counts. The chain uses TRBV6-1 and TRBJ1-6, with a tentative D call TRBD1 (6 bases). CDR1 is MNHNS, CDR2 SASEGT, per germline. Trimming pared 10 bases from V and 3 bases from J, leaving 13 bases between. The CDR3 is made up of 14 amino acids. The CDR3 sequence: CATHQGNYNSPLHF. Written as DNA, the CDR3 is TGTGCCACCCACCAGGGGAACTATAATTCACCCCTCCACTTT.

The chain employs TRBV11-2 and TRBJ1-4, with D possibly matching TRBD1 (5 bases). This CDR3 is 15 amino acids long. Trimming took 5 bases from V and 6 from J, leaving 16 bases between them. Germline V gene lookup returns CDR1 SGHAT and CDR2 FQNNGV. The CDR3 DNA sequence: TGTGCCAGCAGCCCCGAGTTCCGGGGGTATGAAAAACTGTTTTTT. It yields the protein CASSPEFRGYEKLFF.

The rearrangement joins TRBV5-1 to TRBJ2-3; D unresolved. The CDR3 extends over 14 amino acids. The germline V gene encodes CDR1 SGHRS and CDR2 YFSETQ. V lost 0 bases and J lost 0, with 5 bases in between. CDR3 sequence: CASSLETSTDTQYF. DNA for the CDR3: TGCGCCAGCAGCTTGGAGACTAGCACAGATACGCAGTATTTT.

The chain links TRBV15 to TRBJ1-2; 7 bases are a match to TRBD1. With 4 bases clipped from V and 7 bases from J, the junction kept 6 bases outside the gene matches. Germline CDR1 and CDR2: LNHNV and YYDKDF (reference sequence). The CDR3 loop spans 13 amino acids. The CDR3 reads CATSMKGASGYTF. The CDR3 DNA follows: TGTGCCACCAGCATGAAGGGGGCTAGTGGCTACACCTTC.

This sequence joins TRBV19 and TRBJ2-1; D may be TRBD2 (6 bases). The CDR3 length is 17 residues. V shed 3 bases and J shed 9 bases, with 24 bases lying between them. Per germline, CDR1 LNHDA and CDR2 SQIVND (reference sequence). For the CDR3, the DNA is TGTGCCAGTAGTATCAGTGGGGGGACCAAGGGCTGGGGTGAGCAGTTCTTC. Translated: CASSISGGTKGWGEQFF.

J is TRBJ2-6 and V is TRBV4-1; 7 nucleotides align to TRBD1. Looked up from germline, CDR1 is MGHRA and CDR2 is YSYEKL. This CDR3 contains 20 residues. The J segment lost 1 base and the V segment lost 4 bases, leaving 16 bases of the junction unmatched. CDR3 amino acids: CASSPYSLGGLYSGANVLTF. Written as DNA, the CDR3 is TGCGCCAGCAGCCCCTACTCACTAGGGGGCTTATATTCTGGGGCCAACGTCCTGACTTTC.

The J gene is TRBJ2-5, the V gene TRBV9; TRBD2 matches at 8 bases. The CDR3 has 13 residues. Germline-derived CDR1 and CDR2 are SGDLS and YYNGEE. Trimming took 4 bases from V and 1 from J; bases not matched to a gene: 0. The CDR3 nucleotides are TGTGCCAGCAGCCGGGGGGGCCAAGAGACCCAGTACTTC. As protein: CASSRGGQETQYF.

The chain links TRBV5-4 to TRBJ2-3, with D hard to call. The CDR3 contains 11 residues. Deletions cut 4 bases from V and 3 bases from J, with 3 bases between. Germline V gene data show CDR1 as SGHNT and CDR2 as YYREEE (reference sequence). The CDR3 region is CASSQTDTQYF. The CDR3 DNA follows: TGTGCCAGCAGCCAAACAGATACGCAGTATTTT.

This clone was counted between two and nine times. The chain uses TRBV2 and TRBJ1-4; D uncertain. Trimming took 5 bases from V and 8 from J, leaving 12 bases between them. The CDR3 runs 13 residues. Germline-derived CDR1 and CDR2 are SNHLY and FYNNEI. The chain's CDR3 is CASSPRLGEKLFF. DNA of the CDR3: TGTGCCAGCAGTCCAAGACTGGGGGAAAAACTGTTTTTT.

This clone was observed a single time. The CDR3 region has the DNA TGTGCCAGCAGCCGCCTGGGACAGCGCGGAGAGCAGTACTTC. It specifies CASSRLGQRGEQYF. The chain joins TRBV5-4 to TRBJ2-7; 7 bases align to TRBD1. The CDR3 length is 14 residues. V lost 4 bases to trimming and J lost 7 bases; unmatched junction nucleotides: 11. CDR1 is SGHNT, CDR2 YYREEE, per germline (reference sequence).

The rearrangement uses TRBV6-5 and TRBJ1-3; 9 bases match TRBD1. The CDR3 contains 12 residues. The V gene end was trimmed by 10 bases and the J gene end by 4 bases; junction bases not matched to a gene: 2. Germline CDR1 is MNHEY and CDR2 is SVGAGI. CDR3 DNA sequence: TGTGCCACCGGGACAGGGGGAAACACCATATATTTT. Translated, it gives CATGTGGNTIYF.

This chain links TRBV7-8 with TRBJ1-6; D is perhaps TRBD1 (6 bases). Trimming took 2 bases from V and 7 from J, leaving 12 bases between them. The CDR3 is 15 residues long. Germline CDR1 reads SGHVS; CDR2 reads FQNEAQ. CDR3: CASSLRAGANSPLHF. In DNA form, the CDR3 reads TGTGCCAGCAGCTTACGAGCAGGGGCAAATTCACCCCTCCACTTT.

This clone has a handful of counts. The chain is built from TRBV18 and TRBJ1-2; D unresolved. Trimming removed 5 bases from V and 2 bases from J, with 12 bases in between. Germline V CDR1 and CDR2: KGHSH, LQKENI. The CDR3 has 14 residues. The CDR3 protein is CASSVLGRNYGYTF. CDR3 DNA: TGTGCCAGCTCAGTCCTAGGGCGAAACTATGGCTACACCTTC. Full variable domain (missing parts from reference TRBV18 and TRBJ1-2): NAGVMQNPRHLVRRRGQEARLRCSPMKGHSHVYWYRQLPEEGLKFMVYLQKENIIDESGMPKERFSAEFPKEGPSILRIQQVVRGDSAAYFCASSVLGRNYGYTFGSGTRLTVV.

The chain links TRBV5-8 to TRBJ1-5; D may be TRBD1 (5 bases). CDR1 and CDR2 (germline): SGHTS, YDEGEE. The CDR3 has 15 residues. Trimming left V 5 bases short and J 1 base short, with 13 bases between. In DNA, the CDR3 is TGTGCCAGCAGGGGGTTGAGGGGAAGCAATCAGCCCCAGCATTTT. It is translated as CASRGLRGSNQPQHF.

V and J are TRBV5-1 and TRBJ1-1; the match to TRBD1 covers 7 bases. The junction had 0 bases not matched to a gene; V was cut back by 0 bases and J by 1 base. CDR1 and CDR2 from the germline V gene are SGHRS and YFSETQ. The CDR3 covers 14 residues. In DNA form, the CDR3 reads TGCGCCAGCAGCTTGGACAGGGGGAACACTGAAGCTTTCTTT. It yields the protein CASSLDRGNTEAFF.

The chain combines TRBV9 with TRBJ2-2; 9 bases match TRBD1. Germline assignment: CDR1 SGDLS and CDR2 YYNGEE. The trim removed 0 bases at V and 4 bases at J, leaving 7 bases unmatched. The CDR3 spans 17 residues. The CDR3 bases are TGTGCCAGCAGCGTAGCCGGCCGACAGGGGGTCACCGGGGAGCTGTTTTTT. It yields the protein CASSVAGRQGVTGELFF. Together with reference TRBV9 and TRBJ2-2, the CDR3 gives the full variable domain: DSGVTQTPKHLITATGQRVTLRCSPRSGDLSVYWYQQSLDQGLQFLIQYYNGEERAKGNILERFSAQQFPDLHSELNLSSLELGDSALYFCASSVAGRQGVTGELFFGEGSRLTVL.

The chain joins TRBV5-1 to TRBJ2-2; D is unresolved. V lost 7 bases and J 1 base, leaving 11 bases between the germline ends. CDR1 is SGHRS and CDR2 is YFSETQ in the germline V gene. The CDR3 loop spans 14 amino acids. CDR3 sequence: CASVGPGNTGELFF. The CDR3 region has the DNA TGCGCCAGCGTTGGGCCAGGGAACACCGGGGAGCTGTTTTTT.

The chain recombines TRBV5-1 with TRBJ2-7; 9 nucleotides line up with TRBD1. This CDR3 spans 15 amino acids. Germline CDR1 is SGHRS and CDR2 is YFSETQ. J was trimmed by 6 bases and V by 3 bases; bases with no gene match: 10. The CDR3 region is CASSSTGTGSSEQYF. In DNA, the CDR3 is TGCGCCAGCAGCTCAACCGGGACAGGGTCTAGCGAGCAGTACTTC. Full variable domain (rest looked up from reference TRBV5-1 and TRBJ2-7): KAGVTQTPRYLIKTRGQQVTLSCSPISGHRSVSWYQQTPGQGLQFLFEYFSETQRNKGNFPGRFSGRQFSNSRSEMNVSTLELGDSALYLCASSSTGTGSSEQYFGPGTRLTVT.

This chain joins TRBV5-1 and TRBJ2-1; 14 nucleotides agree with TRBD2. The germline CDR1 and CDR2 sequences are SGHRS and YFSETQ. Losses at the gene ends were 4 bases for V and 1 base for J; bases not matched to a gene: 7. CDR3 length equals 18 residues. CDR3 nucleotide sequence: TGCGCCAGCAGCCCGACTAGCGGGGGGGCCTGGTCCTACAATGAGCAGTTCTTC. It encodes CASSPTSGGAWSYNEQFF.

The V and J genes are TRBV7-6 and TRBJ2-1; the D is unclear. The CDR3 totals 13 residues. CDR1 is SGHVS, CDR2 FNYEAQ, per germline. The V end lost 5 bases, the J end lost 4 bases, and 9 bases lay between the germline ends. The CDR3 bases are TGTGCCAGCAGCCCCCAGGTTTACAATGAGCAGTTCTTC. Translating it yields CASSPQVYNEQFF.

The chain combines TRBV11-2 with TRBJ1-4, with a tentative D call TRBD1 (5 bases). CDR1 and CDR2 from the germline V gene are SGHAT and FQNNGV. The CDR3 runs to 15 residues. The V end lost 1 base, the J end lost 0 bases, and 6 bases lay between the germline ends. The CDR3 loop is CASSLGRATNEKLFF. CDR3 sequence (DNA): TGTGCCAGCAGCTTAGGCAGGGCAACTAATGAAAAACTGTTTTTT.

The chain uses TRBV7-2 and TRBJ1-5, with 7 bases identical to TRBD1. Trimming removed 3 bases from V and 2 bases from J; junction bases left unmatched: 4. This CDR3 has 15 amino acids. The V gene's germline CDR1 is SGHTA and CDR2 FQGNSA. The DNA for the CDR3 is TGTGCCAGCAGCTTTAAAGGGGGCGGCAATCAGCCCCAGCATTTT. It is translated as CASSFKGGGNQPQHF.

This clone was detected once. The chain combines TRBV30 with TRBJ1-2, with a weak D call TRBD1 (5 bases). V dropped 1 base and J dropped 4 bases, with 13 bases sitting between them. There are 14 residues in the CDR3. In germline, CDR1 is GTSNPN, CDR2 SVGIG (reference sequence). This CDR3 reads CAWSETTGPYGYTF. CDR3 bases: TGTGCCTGGAGTGAAACTACGGGACCCTATGGCTACACCTTC. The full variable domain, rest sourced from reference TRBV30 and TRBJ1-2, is SQTIHQWPATLVQPVGSPLSLECTVEGTSNPNLYWYRQAAGRGLQLLFYSVGIGQISSEVPQNLSASRPQDRQFILSSKKLLLSDSGFYLCAWSETTGPYGYTFGSGTRLTVV.

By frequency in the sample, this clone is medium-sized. CDR3 sequence reads: CASTPLEGYYGYTF. In DNA, the CDR3 is TGTGCCAGCACCCCACTCGAGGGTTACTATGGCTACACCTTC. The genes are TRBV2 and TRBJ1-2; D call uncertain. The length of the CDR3 is 14 residues. Germline CDR1 and CDR2: SNHLY and FYNNEI. V gave up 7 bases and J gave up 3 bases, with 15 bases separating them.

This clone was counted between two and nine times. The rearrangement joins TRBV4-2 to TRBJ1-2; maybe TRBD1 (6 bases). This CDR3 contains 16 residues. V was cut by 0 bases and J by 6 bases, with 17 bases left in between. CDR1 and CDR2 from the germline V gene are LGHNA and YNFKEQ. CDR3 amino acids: CASSQDIRDTRHGYTF. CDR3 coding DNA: TGTGCCAGCAGCCAAGATATCCGGGACACACGTCATGGCTACACCTTC.

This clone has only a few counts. The CDR3 DNA is TGCGCCAGCAGCTTGCAAAATAGCGAGGACGAGCAGTACTTC. It specifies CASSLQNSEDEQYF. V usage is TRBV5-1 and J usage is TRBJ2-7; D is perhaps TRBD2 (5 bases). Germline CDR1 SGHRS, CDR2 YFSETQ. V lost 1 base and J 5 bases, leaving 13 bases between the germline ends. This CDR3 region has 14 residues. The full variable domain, in which reference TRBV5-1 and TRBJ2-7 provide the parts outside the CDR3, is KAGVTQTPRYLIKTRGQQVTLSCSPISGHRSVSWYQQTPGQGLQFLFEYFSETQRNKGNFPGRFSGRQFSNSRSEMNVSTLELGDSALYLCASSLQNSEDEQYFGPGTRLTVT.